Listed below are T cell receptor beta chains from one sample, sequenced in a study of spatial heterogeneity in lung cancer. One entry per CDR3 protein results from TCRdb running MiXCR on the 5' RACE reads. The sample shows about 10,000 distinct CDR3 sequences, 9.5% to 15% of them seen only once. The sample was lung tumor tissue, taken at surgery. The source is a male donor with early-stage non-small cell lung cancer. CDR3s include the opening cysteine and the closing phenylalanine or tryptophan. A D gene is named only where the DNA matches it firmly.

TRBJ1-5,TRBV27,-,CASSLFLDQPQHF
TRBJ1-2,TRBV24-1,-,CATSDFTRTYGYTF
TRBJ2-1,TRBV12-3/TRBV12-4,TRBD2,CASSFEIKSGDEQFF
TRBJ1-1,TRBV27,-,CASSLGSKAFF
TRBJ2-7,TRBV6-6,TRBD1,CANRASDRTYVQYF
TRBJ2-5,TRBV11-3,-,CASSPPIRERQETQYF
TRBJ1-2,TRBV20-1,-,CSASSGLQGYTF
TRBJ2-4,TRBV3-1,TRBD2,CASSQKSQLAGEWLGKNIQYF
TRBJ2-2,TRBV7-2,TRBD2,CASSLAGGSSTGELFF
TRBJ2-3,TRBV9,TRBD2,CASSVAPVISGRLGDTQYF
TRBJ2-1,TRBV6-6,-,CASSYSSEQFF
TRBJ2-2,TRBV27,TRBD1,CASSPNRGLATGELFF
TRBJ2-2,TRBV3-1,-,CASSRLGSANTGELFF
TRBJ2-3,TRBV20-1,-,CSAFTNSGSDTQYF
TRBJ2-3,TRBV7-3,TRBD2,CASSGVGSGSPDTQYF
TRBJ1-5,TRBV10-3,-,CAIRIDERQPQHF
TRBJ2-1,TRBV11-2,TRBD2,CASSLFAGANEQFF
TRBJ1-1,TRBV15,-,CATSRDSGVQAFF
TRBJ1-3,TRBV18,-,CASSPVSGNTIYF
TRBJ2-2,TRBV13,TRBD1,CASSNRDRETGELFF
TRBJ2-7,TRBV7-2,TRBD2,CASSTPQRGPLEQYF
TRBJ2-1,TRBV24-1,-,CATSRVGNEQFF
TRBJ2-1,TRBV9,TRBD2,CASSTTLAGGENEQFF
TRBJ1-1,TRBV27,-,CASVGGATEAFF
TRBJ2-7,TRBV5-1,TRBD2,CASSLDSSGSAFSSYEQYF
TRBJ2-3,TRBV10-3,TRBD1,CAMKGGPTDTQYF
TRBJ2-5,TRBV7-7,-,CASSLGGIQETQYF
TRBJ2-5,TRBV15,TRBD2,CATSREGGSETQYF
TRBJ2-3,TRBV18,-,CASSPPSHSTDTQYF
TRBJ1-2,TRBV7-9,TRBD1,CASSFGQGTYGYTF
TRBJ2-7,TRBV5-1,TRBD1,CASSLTDRGTAYEQYF
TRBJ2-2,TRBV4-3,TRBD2,CASSQDLGGRGTGELFF
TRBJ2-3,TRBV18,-,CASSARRGVSDTQYF
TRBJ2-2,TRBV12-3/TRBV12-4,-,CASSFSGGLPTGELFF
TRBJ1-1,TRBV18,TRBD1,CASSPGQGNTEAFF